This T cell receptor (beta chain) was identified during a study of T-cell memory formation after mild COVID-19. V lost 4 bases to trimming and J lost 6 bases, with 13 bases between them. Germline CDR1 is MDHEN and CDR2 is SYDVKM. The CDR3 contains 14 residues. MiXCR was run by TCRdb on the 5' RACE reads, yielding one entry per CDR3 protein. The sample holds roughly 300,000 distinct CDR3 sequences, around 15% seen once. The material sequenced was PBMCs or a T cell subset sorted from them (not recorded which). V is TRBV28 and J is TRBJ2-1; D remains ambiguous. The TCR originated in a man aged 18 to 30 who had mild COVID-19 (a few samples of this study predate the infection). Cell type and time point are not known. The DNA of the CDR3 is TGTGCCAGCAGTTGGCAGTTTGCGAGCAATGAGCAGTTCTTC. Translation: CASSWQFASNEQFF.